Sequencing of this T cell receptor (beta chain) was carried out in a study of T cells in Graves' hyperthyroidism and ophthalmopathy. This clonotype was counted ten times or more. RNA transcripts were the template for amplifying TCR beta CDR3 regions. Carried out on the TCR CDR3, a first-round RT-PCR used the HTBI primer set. TCRdb recomputed calls from the multiplex PCR reads with MiXCR, one row per CDR3 protein. In the table there are some 740,000 distinct CDR3 sequences, 14% of which are singletons. Sequencing was performed on blood. The clonotype originates from a woman younger than 30 with Graves' hyperthyroidism.

CDR3 region: CASSQDSGLGYNEQFF. The CDR3 coding sequence is TGCGCCAGCAGCCAAGATTCAGGACTGGGCTACAATGAGCAGTTCTTC. V usage is TRBV4-3 and J usage is TRBJ2-1, with D possibly matching TRBD2 (5 bases). The CDR3 covers 16 residues. Germline CDR1 reads LGHNA; CDR2 reads YSLEER. V lost 0 bases, J lost 3 bases, and 12 bases lay in between.